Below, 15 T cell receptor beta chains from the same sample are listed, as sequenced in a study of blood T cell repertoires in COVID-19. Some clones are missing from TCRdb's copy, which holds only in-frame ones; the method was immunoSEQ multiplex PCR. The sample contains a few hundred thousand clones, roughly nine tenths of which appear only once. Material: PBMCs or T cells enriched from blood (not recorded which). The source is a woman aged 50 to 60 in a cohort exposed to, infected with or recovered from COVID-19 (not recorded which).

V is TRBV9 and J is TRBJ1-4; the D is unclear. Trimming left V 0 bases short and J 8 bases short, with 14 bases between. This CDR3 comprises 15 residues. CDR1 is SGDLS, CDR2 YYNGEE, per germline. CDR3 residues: CASSVAGNLREKLFF. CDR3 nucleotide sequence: TGTGCCAGCAGCGTAGCGGGGAATCTAAGGGAAAAACTGTTTTTT.

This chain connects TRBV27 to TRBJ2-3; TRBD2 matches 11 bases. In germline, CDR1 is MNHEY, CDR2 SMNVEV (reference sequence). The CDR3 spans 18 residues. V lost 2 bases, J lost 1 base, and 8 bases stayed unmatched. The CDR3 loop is CASSLVPPTSGGTDTQYF. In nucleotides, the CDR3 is TGTGCCAGCAGTTTAGTCCCTCCGACTAGCGGGGGCACAGATACGCAGTATTTT.

This chain's CDR3 is CSVAGGAPANTGELFF. DNA for the CDR3: TGCAGCGTCGCAGGGGGCGCACCCGCGAACACCGGGGAGCTGTTTTTT. V and J are TRBV29-1 and TRBJ2-2; TRBD1 matches 8 bases. The CDR3 is made up of 16 amino acids. Trimming took 6 bases from V and 0 from J; bases not matched to a gene: 9. The germline gives CDR1 SQVTM, CDR2 ANQGSEA.

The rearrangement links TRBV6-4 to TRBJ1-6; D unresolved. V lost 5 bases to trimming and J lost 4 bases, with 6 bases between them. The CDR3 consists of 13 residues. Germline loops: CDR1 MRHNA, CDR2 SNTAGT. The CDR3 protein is CASSPGYNSPLHF. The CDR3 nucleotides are TGTGCCAGCAGTCCCGGTTATAATTCACCCCTCCACTTT.

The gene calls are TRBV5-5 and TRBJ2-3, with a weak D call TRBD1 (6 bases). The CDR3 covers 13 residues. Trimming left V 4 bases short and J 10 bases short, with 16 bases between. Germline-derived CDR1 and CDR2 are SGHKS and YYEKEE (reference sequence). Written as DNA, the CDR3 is TGTGCCAGCAGCCTAACAGGGAAGGGGCCGCAGTATTTT. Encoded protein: CASSLTGKGPQYF.

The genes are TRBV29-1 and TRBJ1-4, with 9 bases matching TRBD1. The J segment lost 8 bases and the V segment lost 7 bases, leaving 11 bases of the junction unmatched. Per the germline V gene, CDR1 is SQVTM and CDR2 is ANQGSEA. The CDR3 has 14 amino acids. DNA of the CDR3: TGCAGCGCCGGACCGGGACAGGGAGGGGAAAAACTGTTTTTT. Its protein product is CSAGPGQGGEKLFF.

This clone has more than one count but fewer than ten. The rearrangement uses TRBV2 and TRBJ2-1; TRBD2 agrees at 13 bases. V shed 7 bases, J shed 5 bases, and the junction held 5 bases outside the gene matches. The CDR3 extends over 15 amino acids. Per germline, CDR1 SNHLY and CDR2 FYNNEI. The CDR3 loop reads CASNGLAGVHNEQFF. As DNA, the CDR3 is TGTGCCAGCAACGGACTAGCGGGGGTCCACAATGAGCAGTTCTTC.

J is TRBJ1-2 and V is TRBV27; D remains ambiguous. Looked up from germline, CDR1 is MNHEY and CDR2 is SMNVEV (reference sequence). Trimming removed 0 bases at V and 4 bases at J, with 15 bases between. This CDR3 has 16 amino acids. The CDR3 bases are TGTGCCAGCAGTTTATCCGTGCGGTCGGCTGGCTATGGCTACACCTTC. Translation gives CASSLSVRSAGYGYTF.

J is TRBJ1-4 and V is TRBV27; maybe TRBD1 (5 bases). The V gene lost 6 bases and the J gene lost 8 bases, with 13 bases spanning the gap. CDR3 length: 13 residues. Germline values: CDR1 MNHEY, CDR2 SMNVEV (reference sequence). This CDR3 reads CASSYGGLEKLFF. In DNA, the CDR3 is TGTGCCAGCAGCTACGGGGGGTTGGAAAAACTGTTTTTT.

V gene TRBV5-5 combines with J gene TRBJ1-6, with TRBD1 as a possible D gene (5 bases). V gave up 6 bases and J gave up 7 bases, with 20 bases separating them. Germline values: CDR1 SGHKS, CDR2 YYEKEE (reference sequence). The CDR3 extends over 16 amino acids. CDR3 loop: CASNPTAGIGNSPLHF. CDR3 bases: TGTGCCAGCAACCCGACCGCAGGGATAGGGAATTCACCCCTCCACTTT.

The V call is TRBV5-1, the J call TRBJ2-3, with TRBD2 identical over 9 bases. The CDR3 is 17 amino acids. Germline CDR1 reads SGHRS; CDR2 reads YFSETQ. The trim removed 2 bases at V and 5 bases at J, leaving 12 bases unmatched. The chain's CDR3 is CASSFSYSGGGEDTQYF. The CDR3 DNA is TGCGCCAGCAGCTTCTCGTATAGCGGGGGTGGAGAAGATACGCAGTATTTT.

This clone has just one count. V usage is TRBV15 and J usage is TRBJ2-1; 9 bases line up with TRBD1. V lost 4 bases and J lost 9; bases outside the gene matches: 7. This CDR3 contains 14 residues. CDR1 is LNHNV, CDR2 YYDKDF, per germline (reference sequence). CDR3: CATSTHGTGIEQFF. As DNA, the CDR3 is TGTGCCACCAGCACCCACGGGACAGGGATTGAGCAGTTCTTC.

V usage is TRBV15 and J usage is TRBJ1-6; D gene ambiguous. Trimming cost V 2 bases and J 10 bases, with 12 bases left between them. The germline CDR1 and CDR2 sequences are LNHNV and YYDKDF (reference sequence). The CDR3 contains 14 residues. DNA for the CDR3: TGTGCCACCAGCAGACAGGAAGAAGGATCACCCCTCCACTTT. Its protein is CATSRQEEGSPLHF.

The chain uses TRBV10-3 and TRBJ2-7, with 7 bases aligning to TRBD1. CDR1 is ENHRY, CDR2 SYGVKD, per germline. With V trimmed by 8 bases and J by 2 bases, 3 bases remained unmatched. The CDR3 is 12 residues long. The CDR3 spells CAIGQDPYEQYF. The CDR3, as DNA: TGTGCCATCGGACAGGACCCCTACGAGCAGTACTTC.

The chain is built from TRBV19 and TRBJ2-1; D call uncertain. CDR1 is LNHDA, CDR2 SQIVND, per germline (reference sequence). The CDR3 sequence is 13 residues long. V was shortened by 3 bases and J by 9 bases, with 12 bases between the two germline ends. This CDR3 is CASSITNFPEQFF. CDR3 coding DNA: TGTGCCAGTAGTATTACTAACTTCCCTGAGCAGTTCTTC.